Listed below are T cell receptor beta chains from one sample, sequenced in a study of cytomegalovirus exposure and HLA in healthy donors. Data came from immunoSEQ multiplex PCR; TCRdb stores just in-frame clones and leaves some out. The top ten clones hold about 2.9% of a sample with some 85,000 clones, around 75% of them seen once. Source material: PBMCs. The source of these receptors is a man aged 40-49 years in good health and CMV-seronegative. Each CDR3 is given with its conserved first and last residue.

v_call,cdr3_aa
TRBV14,CASSSGSPSPLHF
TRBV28,CASRVAQDAGELFF
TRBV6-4,CASSPSGGNDEQFF
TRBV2,CASSEAQGRSNQPQHF
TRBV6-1,CASSVGQGVAYEQYF
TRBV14,CASSQELVPDNEQFF
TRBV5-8,CASSYSHRGLWDEQFF
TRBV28,CASSLGTDNEKLFF
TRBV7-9,CASSLSVSQNTGELFF
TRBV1,CTSSQATGDVYGYTF
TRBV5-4,CASSLEPTQETQYF
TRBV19,CASSMGQDTEAFF
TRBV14,CASSHGGLYNSPLHF
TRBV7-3,CASSQGAGGETQYF
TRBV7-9,CSSSPRGGAANEQFF
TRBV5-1,CASSLDPGRNTEAFF
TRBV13,CASSQGLAGAVDTQYF
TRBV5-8,CASSSGTSGFSPKGYF
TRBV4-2,CASSPFGGMDEQYF
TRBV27,CASRGQGAIYGYTF
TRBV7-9,CASSYFSQETQYF
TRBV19,CASSYRAREGYTF
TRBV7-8,CASNLYRRRDTEAFF
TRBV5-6,CASSSLGAQPQHF
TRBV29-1,CSVPDLGTKDRVYGYTF
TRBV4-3,CASSQGGRGYEQYF
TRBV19,CASSIDLAPAGGEGTGELFF
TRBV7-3,CASSPGTTTDTQYF
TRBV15,CATSRDRGAAEGTF
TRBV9,CASSVEPAGHYEQYF
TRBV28,CASNSKWTRPHTEAFF
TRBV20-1,CSAREETQYF
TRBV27,CASSLGTTGNSPLHF
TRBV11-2,CASSFGAETQYF
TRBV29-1,CSVGHLQNTEAFF